A selection of T cell receptor beta chains follows, all from one sample in a study of response to subunit inactivated influenza vaccine. In TCRdb, the RT-PCR reads were re-called with MiXCR into one record per CDR3 protein. The sample includes hundreds of thousands of distinct CDR3 sequences, roughly 25% seen only once; the top ten take about 1.9%. The sample consisted of CD4+ T cells sorted from PBMCs, taken 5 to 6 days after vaccination. Receptors were obtained from a man in his fifties or sixties who received an inactivated influenza vaccine. CDR3s include the opening cysteine and the closing phenylalanine or tryptophan. D genes are given only for firm matches. Clone size is shown for a subset of rows, as once, few, many or a class of expanded clone.

J gene	V gene	clone size	D gene	CDR3 protein	CDR3 DNA
TRBJ1-1	TRBV29-1	few	NA	CSVDGGVIGSTEAFF	TGCAGCGTTGACGGGGGGGTGATAGGGAGCACTGAAGCTTTCTTT
TRBJ2-3	TRBV27	few	NA	CASSLLGYADTQYF	TGTGCCAGCAGTTTATTGGGCTACGCAGATACGCAGTATTTT
TRBJ1-1	TRBV9	few	NA	CASSVGGGRNTEAFF	TGTGCCAGCAGCGTAGGGGGCGGTCGGAACACTGAAGCTTTCTTT
TRBJ2-7	TRBV7-8	few	TRBD1	CASSSPTDRDRFLGEQYF	TGTGCCAGCAGCTCACCAACCGACCGGGACAGATTTTTAGGGGAGCAGTACTTC
TRBJ2-3	TRBV7-6	NA	NA	CASSYQPADTQYF	TGTGCCAGCAGCTACCAACCAGCGGATACGCAGTATTTT
TRBJ2-7	TRBV28	few	NA	CASSLFGGAAVSYEQYF	TGTGCCAGCAGCCTGTTTGGGGGAGCCGCAGTCTCCTACGAGCAGTACTTC
TRBJ1-2	TRBV12-3/TRBV12-4	NA	NA	CASSIKTAIYGYTF	TGTGCCAGCAGTATCAAGACAGCGATCTATGGCTACACCTTC
TRBJ2-7	TRBV27	few	NA	CASSPACGQYF	TGTGCCAGCAGTCCGGCCTGCGGGCAGTACTTC
TRBJ2-5	TRBV6-2/TRBV6-3	NA	NA	CASSYKRDQETQYF	TGTGCCAGCAGTTACAAACGGGACCAAGAGACCCAGTACTTC
TRBJ2-4	TRBV11-2	NA	NA	CASSLRVRVGVDKNIQYF	TGTGCCAGCAGCTTAAGGGTGCGGGTGGGTGTCGACAAAAACATTCAGTACTTC
TRBJ1-1	TRBV12-3/TRBV12-4	few	NA	CASSFGRLNTEAFF	TGTGCCAGCAGTTTTGGGCGGTTGAACACTGAAGCTTTCTTT
TRBJ1-2	TRBV7-8	few	NA	CASSRRDGKYGYTF	TGTGCCAGCAGCCGTAGGGACGGAAAGTATGGCTACACCTTC
TRBJ2-7	TRBV5-1	NA	NA	CASSLGAGVYEQYF	TGCGCCAGCAGCTTGGGGGCAGGTGTCTACGAGCAGTACTTC
TRBJ1-1	TRBV20-1	NA	NA	CSTQLNGLGGTEAFF	TGCAGCACCCAATTAAATGGTCTTGGGGGAACTGAAGCTTTCTTT
TRBJ2-5	TRBV5-6	few	NA	CASSFGSSWETQYF	TGTGCCAGCAGCTTCGGGTCTAGCTGGGAGACCCAGTACTTC
TRBJ1-6	TRBV12-3/TRBV12-4	NA	NA	CASSVGDNSPLHF	TGTGCCAGCAGTGTAGGGGATAATTCACCCCTCCACTTT
TRBJ2-1	TRBV7-3	few	NA	CASSLNSPSEQFF	TGTGCCAGCAGCTTAAACTCCCCCAGCGAGCAGTTCTTC
TRBJ2-1	TRBV7-8	few	NA	CASSLRNAGSHNEQFF	TGTGCCAGCAGCTTACGGAATGCCGGGAGTCACAATGAGCAGTTCTTC
TRBJ2-3	TRBV6-5	many	NA	CASTLRGTDTQYF	TGTGCCAGCACCCTTAGGGGTACAGATACGCAGTATTTT
TRBJ2-5	TRBV4-3	NA	NA	CASLRSQYF	TGCGCCAGCCTGCGGTCCCAGTACTTC
TRBJ2-3	TRBV21-1	NA	NA	CASSKAGSGRCPDTQYF	TGTGCCAGCAGCAAAGCGGGTAGCGGGAGGTGTCCAGATACGCAGTATTTT
TRBJ2-7	TRBV28	NA	TRBD1	CASNSYWGGQGAYEQYF	TGTGCCAGCAACAGTTATTGGGGGGGACAGGGGGCTTACGAGCAGTACTTC
TRBJ1-6	TRBV5-1	few	NA	CASSLGGEPPLHF	TGCGCCAGCAGCTTGGGCGGCGAACCTCCCCTCCACTTT
TRBJ1-5	TRBV20-1	few	TRBD1	CSAGQFGQPQHF	TGCAGTGCGGGACAGTTTGGTCAGCCCCAGCATTTT
TRBJ2-3	TRBV5-6	NA	TRBD1	CASSRDRVTDTQYF	TGTGCCTCCTCCCGGGACAGGGTGACAGATACGCAGTATTTT
TRBJ1-4	TRBV12-3/TRBV12-4	few	NA	CASSWRGTNEKLFF	TGTGCCAGCAGTTGGAGGGGAACTAATGAAAAACTGTTTTTT
TRBJ2-7	TRBV20-1	NA	NA	CSVQSPSRGAYEQYF	TGCAGTGTCCAGAGCCCTTCCAGGGGGGCCTACGAGCAGTACTTC
TRBJ1-2	TRBV20-1	NA	NA	CSARGSGPWGYTF	TGCAGTGCTAGGGGGTCAGGTCCCTGGGGCTACACCTTC
TRBJ2-4	TRBV20-1	NA	NA	CSADPPLQGHKNIQYF	TGCAGTGCCGATCCCCCCTTACAGGGACATAAAAACATTCAGTACTTC
TRBJ2-5	TRBV7-6	few	NA	CASSLLSDRQETQYF	TGTGCCAGCAGCTTATTATCCGATAGACAAGAGACCCAGTACTTC
TRBJ1-5	TRBV20-1	few	NA	CSASPRLLYQPQHF	TGCAGTGCTAGTCCCCGGCTACTTTATCAGCCCCAGCATTTT
TRBJ2-5	TRBV6-1	NA	NA	CASSEAPQGPQETQYF	TGTGCCAGCAGTGAAGCGCCGCAGGGTCCCCAAGAGACCCAGTACTTC
TRBJ2-7	TRBV20-1	NA	NA	CSASKSGWVAESSYEQYF	TGCAGTGCTAGTAAATCAGGGTGGGTAGCGGAGAGCTCCTACGAGCAGTACTTC
TRBJ2-2	TRBV14	NA	TRBD1	CASSRNRGGGSGELFF	TGTGCCAGCAGCCGGAATCGAGGGGGCGGTTCCGGGGAGCTGTTTTTT
TRBJ1-6	TRBV6-1	few	NA	CASAGGSNNSPLHF	TGTGCCAGTGCCGGGGGATCTAATAATTCACCCCTCCACTTT
TRBJ2-7	TRBV28	few	TRBD2	CASHAGGRDEQYF	TGTGCCAGCCATGCGGGAGGGCGGGACGAGCAGTACTTC
TRBJ1-5	TRBV20-1	many	TRBD1	CSASDRGNQPQHF	TGCAGTGCTAGTGACAGGGGCAATCAGCCCCAGCATTTT
TRBJ2-7	TRBV20-1	NA	NA	CSVSQGSSYEQYF	TGCAGTGTGTCACAGGGTTCTTCCTACGAGCAGTACTTC
TRBJ2-1	TRBV20-1	NA	TRBD2	CSASSGGAAFF	TGCAGTGCTTCTAGCGGGGGGGCTGCATTCTTC
TRBJ1-1	TRBV7-8	many	NA	CASSSKNTEAFF	TGTGCCAGCAGCAGCAAGAACACTGAAGCTTTCTTT
TRBJ2-3	TRBV6-1	NA	TRBD2	CASSPGTSSSDTQYF	TGTGCCAGCAGCCCCGGGACTAGTTCCTCAGATACGCAGTATTTT
TRBJ2-3	TRBV20-1	few	TRBD1	CSAKDRGSTDTQYF	TGCAGTGCAAAGGACAGGGGAAGCACAGATACGCAGTATTTT
TRBJ2-1	TRBV29-1	many	NA	CSVEETANEQFF	TGCAGCGTTGAAGAGACAGCAAATGAGCAGTTCTTC
TRBJ2-5	TRBV12-3/TRBV12-4	few	TRBD1	CASSLDRVVSGETQYF	TGTGCCAGCAGTCTTGACAGGGTTGTATCTGGTGAGACCCAGTACTTC
TRBJ2-5	TRBV9	NA	TRBD1	CASSAGTGETQYF	TGTGCCAGCAGCGCCGGGACAGGAGAGACCCAGTACTTC
TRBJ2-7	TRBV15	NA	TRBD2	CATSTGLAGIYEQYF	TGTGCCACCAGCACGGGACTAGCGGGAATCTACGAGCAGTACTTC
TRBJ2-1	TRBV28	NA	TRBD1	CASSFRTGGSNEQFF	TGTGCCAGCAGTTTTAGGACAGGGGGATCCAATGAGCAGTTCTTC
TRBJ2-5	TRBV7-3	few	NA	CASSRRRGETQYF	TGTGCCAGCAGCCGTAGGAGGGGAGAGACCCAGTACTTC
TRBJ1-1	TRBV4-3	few	NA	CASSQDTANTEAFF	TGCGCCAGCAGCCAAGATACAGCGAACACTGAAGCTTTCTTT
TRBJ2-3	TRBV10-3	few	NA	CAISETDTQYF	TGTGCCATCAGTGAAACAGATACGCAGTATTTT